This T cell receptor beta chain was observed in a study of T-cell reconstitution after alpha-beta-depleted transplantation in children. Unmatched junction bases numbered 5, after V lost 0 bases and J lost 3 bases. Germline V gene sequence: CDR1 MNHEY, CDR2 SMNVEV (reference sequence). The CDR3 totals 17 residues. Library preparation (for TCRbeta) was performed with unique molecular identifiers. TCRdb fed the PCR reads into MiXCR, producing one record per CDR3 protein. The sample lists some 130,000 distinct CDR3 sequences, 9.7% seen once, with more than 20% in the top ten. This receptor was taken from a girl under three years old who had a stem cell transplant for combined immunodeficiency, so the T cells may come from the graft donor. This specimen consisted of PBMCs, mostly from graft donor cells, obtained 180 days after TCRalphabeta/CD19-depleted stem cell transplant. The V gene is TRBV27, the J gene TRBJ1-4, with 9 bases that match TRBD1. Written as DNA, the CDR3 is TGTGCCAGCAGTTTATCGTACAGGGGGCTCTCTAATGAAAAACTGTTTTTT. It specifies CASSLSYRGLSNEKLFF.